This TCR beta chain derives from a study of blood T cells in healthy people across ages. V lost 0 bases, J lost 4 bases, and 12 bases lay in between. The CDR3 contains 16 residues. Germline CDR1 is SGHAT and CDR2 is FQNNGV. This clonotype was detected many times. Combining a sample-barcoded 5' primer with a J-beta primer mix, a second PCR ran for about 6 to 11 cycles. TCRdb fed the 5' RACE reads into MiXCR, producing one record per CDR3 protein. The sample lists 980,000 or so distinct CDR3 sequences, around 48% occurring once. Each individual donor underwent a draw of approximately 9.6 milliliters of peripheral blood.

Sequencing was done on a sample of blood. The chain carries TRBV11-2 and TRBJ2-2; possibly TRBD2 for D (5 bases). The TCR originated in a man aged 25-45 years in good health. CDR3 nucleotides: TGTGCCAGCAGCTTAGATTGGGCCGCGGGCACCGGGGAGCTGTTTTTT. This encodes CASSLDWAAGTGELFF. Complete variable domain (other parts from reference TRBV11-2 and TRBJ2-2): EAGVAQSPRYKIIEKRQSVAFWCNPISGHATLYWYQQILGQGPKLLIQFQNNGVVDDSQLPKDRFSAERLKGVDSTLKIQPAKLEDSAVYLCASSLDWAAGTGELFFGEGSRLTVL.